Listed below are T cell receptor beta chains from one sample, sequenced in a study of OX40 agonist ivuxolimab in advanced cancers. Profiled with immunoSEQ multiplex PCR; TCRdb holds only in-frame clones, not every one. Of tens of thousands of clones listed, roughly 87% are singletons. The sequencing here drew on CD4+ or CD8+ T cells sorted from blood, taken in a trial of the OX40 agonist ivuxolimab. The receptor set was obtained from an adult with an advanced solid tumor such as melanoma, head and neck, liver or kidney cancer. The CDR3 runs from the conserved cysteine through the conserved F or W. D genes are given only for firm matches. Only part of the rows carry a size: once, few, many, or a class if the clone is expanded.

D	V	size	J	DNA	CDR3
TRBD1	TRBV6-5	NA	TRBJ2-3	TGTGCCAGCAGTTACTCCGGGACAGGGAGACCAGATACGCAGTATTTT	CASSYSGTGRPDTQYF
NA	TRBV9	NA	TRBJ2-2	TGTGCCAGCAGTGGCCGACTTTGGCCAACGAACACCGGGGAGCTGTTTTTT	CASSGRLWPTNTGELFF
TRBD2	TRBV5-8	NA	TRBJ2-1	TGTGCCAGCAGCCCCGGGAGGCATCGGTCGGGAAATGAGCAGTTCTTC	CASSPGRHRSGNEQFF
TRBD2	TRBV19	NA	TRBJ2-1	TGTGCCAGTAGTATGGGTCTAGCGGGCTACAATGAGCAGTTCTTC	CASSMGLAGYNEQFF
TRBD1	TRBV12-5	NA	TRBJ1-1	TGTGCTAGTTCCCAGAGGGGGCACACTGAAGCTTTCTTT	CASSQRGHTEAFF
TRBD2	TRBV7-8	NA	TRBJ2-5	TGTGCCAGCAGCTTAGGGCCTAGCGGGTTACCCACCCAGTACTTC	CASSLGPSGLPTQYF
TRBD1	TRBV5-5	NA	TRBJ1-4	TGTGCCAGCAGCTTCCGGGACAGGGGGAGCGGAAGTGAAAAACTGTTTTTT	CASSFRDRGSGSEKLFF
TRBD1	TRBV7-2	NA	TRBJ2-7	TGTGCCAGCAGCCTGGGGTACGACAGGGCCCACGAGCAGTACTTC	CASSLGYDRAHEQYF
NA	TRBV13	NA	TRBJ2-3	TGTGCCAGCAGCCACGGTGATACGCAGTATTTT	CASSHGDTQYF
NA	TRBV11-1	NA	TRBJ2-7	TGTGCCAGCAGCTTAGGCCGGGGGCGGTTATCCTACGAGCAGTACTTC	CASSLGRGRLSYEQYF
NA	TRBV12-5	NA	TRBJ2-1	TGTGCTAGTGTCCGGGGCAATGAGCAGTTCTTC	CASVRGNEQFF
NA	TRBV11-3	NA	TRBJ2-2	TGTGCCAGCAGCCCCGCGGGGCCGAACACCGGGGAGCTGTTTTTT	CASSPAGPNTGELFF
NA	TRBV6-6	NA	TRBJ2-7	TGTGCCAGCAGTTTGGGCCCGGGCGAGCAGTACTTC	CASSLGPGEQYF
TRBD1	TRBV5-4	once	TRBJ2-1	TGTGCCAGCAGCCGGACAGGGAGAGACAATGAGCAGTTCTTC	CASSRTGRDNEQFF
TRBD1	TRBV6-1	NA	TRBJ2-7	TGTGCCAGCAGTGAACATAAGAGGGACAGAGGATTTCGCGAGCAGTACTTC	CASSEHKRDRGFREQYF
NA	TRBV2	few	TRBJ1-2	TGTGCCAGCACAGGGACAAGGTATGGCTACACCTTC	CASTGTRYGYTF
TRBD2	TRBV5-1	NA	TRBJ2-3	TGCGCCAGCAGTACAGGACTAGCGGGAACCGTGACAGATACGCAGTATTTT	CASSTGLAGTVTDTQYF
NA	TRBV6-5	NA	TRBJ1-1	TGTGCCAGCTGCCTAACAGCCATGAACACTGAAGCTTTCTTT	CASCLTAMNTEAFF
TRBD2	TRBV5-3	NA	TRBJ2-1	TGTGCCAGAAGCTTGGCGGGAGGTTCAAGGGGTTGCCTTAATGAGCAGTTCTTC	CARSLAGGSRGCLNEQFF
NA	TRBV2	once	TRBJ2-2	TGTGCCAACGAGGGGAACACCGGGGAGCTGTTTTTT	CANEGNTGELFF
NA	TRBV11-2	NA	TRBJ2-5	TGTGCCAGCAGCTCGTCCAGCAGAGCCCACGAGACCCAGTACTTC	CASSSSSRAHETQYF
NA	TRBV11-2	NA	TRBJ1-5	TGTGCCAGCAGCCTACAGGGTTTGGGCCAGCCCCAGCATTTT	CASSLQGLGQPQHF
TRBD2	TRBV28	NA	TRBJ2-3	TGTGCCAGCAGTTTATCCCACCCGGGACTAGAAGTAGATACGCAGTATTTT	CASSLSHPGLEVDTQYF
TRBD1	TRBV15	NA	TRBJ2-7	TGTGCCACCAGCATCATGGGACAGGGGGAGCGAGAGCAGTACTTC	CATSIMGQGEREQYF
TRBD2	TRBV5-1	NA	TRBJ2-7	TGCGCCAGCAGCTTGACTAGCGGGGATCAGTACTTC	CASSLTSGDQYF
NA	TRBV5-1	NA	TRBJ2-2	TGCGCCAGCAGCCCTTATGGAGCCGGGGAGCTGTTTTTT	CASSPYGAGELFF
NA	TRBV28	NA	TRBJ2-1	TGTGCCAGCAGTACCCCGACTGGCGGCTACAATGAGCAGTTCTTC	CASSTPTGGYNEQFF
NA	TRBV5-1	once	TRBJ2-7	TGCGCCAGCAGCGGATCCCGCGAGCAGTACTTC	CASSGSREQYF
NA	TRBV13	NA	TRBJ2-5	TGTGCCAGCAGCCCCTCCAGGGGGGTTGGAGAGACCCAGTACTTC	CASSPSRGVGETQYF
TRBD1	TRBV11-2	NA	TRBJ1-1	TGTGCCAGCAGCTTAGACAGGGGGAATTTGAAGAACACTGAAGCTTTCTTT	CASSLDRGNLKNTEAFF
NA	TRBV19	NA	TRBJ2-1	TGTGCCAGTAGTATCTGGACTCTCAATGAGCAGTTCTTC	CASSIWTLNEQFF
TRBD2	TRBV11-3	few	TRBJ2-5	TGTGCCAGCTCTAAGGCGGGACTAGCGTCGGAGACCCAGTACTTC	CASSKAGLASETQYF
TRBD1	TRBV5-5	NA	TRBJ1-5	TGTGCCAGCAGCTTGGGCGGACAGGGGAGTCAGCCCCAGCATTTT	CASSLGGQGSQPQHF
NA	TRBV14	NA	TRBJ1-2	TGTGCCAGCAGCCCCCTCAAAGGGCAGTCACGAAACTATGGCTACACCTTC	CASSPLKGQSRNYGYTF
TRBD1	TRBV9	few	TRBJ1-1	TGTGCCAGCAGCCCCGGACAGGGCTTCACTGAAGCTTTCTTT	CASSPGQGFTEAFF
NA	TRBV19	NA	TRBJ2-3	TGTGCCAGTAGTATTACGTCTTTCGATACGCAGTATTTT	CASSITSFDTQYF
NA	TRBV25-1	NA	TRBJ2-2	TGTGCCAGCAGTGGACAGAACACCGGGGAGCTGTTTTTT	CASSGQNTGELFF
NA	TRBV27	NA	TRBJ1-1	TGTGCCACCCAGATGAACACTGAAGCTTTCTTT	CATQMNTEAFF
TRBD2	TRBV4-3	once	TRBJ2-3	TGCGCCAGCAGCCAAGACCCTAGCGGGAGGATTGTAGATACGCAGTATTTT	CASSQDPSGRIVDTQYF
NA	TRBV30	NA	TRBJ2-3	TGTGCCTGGAGTGTGTGGGAGGATACGCAGTATTTT	CAWSVWEDTQYF
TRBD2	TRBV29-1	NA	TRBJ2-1	TGCAGCGTTCCGTCCGGGACTAGCGACTACAATGAGCAGTTCTTC	CSVPSGTSDYNEQFF
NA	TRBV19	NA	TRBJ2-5	TGTGCCAGTAGTATAGAGGCGGTAGGACAAACGGATGGAACCCAGTACTTC	CASSIEAVGQTDGTQYF
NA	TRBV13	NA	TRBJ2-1	TGTGCCAGCAGCTTAGGCGGCAATGAGCAGTTCTTC	CASSLGGNEQFF